This T cell receptor (beta chain) appears in the sequencing data of a study of low-dose radiotherapy and immunotherapy resistance in tumors. Study overall: Intravenous administration to patients comprised nivolumab at 240 mg every two weeks and ipilimumab at 1 mg/kg every six weeks.

This clonotype was seen many times. TRAV- and TRBV-specific primers primed first-strand cDNA, covering alpha and beta chains. TCRs were put through around 20 PCR cycles of amplification with Phusion. A constant-region primer and the V-primer adapter served as the primer pair. One entry per CDR3 protein, called by TCRdb with MiXCR from the reads. The table records tens of thousands of distinct CDR3 sequences, 15% to 20% of them present only once. Indicated time point: after trial treatment. Sample treatment: LDRT plus nivolumab, ipilimumab, low-dose cyclophosphamide and aspirin (RACIN trial). The receptor's source is a male donor with prostate cancer. The sample here was PBMCs, taken after low-dose radiotherapy plus immunotherapy.

DNA of the CDR3: TGTGCCAGCTCACTGAGTCGGACAGCCGGTAATGAAAAACTGTTTTTT. Translating gives CASSLSRTAGNEKLFF. V gene TRBV18 combines with J gene TRBJ1-4; the D gene is possibly TRBD1 (6 bases). The V gene lost 4 bases and the J gene lost 4 bases, with 16 bases spanning the gap. Germline V gene sequence: CDR1 KGHSH, CDR2 LQKENI. The CDR3 sequence is 16 residues long.